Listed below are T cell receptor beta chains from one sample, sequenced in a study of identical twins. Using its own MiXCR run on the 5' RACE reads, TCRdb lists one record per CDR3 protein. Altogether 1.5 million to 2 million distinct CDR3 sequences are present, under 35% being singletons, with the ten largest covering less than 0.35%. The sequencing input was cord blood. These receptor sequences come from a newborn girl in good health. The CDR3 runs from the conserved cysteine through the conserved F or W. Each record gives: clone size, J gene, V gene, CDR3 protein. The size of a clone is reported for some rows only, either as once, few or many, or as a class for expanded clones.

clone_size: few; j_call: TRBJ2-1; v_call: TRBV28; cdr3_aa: CASSLPQERNNEQFF
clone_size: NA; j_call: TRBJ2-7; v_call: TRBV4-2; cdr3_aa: CASSQFRLVVYEQYF
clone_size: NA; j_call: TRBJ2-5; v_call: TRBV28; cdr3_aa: CASSRVGPSEQYF
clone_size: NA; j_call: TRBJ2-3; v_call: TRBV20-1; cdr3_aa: CSARPPPTGRRTDTQYF
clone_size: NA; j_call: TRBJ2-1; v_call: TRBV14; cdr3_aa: CASSPPLADRWSEQFF
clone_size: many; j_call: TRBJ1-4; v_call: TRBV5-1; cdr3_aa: CASSLAVPATNEKLFF
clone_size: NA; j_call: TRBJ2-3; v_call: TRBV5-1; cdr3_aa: CASSYWTSGGPDTQYF
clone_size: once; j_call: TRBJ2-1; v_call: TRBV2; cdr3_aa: CASSVGGRGLDEQFF
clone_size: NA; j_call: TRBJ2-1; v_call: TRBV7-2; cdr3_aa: CASSLAGTKVNEQFF
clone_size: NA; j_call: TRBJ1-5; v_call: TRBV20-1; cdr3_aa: CSAFDRDSNQPQHF
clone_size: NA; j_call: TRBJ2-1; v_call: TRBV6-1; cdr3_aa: CASSEAAGLDTEQFF
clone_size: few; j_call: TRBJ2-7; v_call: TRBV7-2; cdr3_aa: CASSLGWRASYEQYF
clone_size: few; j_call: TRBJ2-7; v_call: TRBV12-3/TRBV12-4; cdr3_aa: CASSHRQGSSYEQYF
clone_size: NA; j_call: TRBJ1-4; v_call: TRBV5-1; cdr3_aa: CASSTPTGGNEKLFF
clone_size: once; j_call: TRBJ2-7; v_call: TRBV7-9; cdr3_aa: CASSFGFYNEQYF
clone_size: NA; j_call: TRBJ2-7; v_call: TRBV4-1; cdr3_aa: CTSSQEEGQGIYEQYF
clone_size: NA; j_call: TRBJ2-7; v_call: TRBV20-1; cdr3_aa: CSATTGKGYEQYF
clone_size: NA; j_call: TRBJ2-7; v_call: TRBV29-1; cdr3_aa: CSVNIAGTEGEQYF
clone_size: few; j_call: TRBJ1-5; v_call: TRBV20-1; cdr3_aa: CSARDRGAGRGLLLDYSNQPQHF
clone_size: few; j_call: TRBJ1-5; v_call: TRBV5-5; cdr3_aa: CASSLALEPQHF
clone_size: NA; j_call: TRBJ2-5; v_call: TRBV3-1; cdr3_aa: CASSQVQGTFFNEQYF
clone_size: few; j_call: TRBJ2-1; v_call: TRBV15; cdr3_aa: CATSRAASSYNEQFF
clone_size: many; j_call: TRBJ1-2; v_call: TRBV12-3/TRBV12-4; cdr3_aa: CASSFGTGGPYGYTF
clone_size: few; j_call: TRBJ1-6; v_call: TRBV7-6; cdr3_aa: CASSSGQGKGSPLHF